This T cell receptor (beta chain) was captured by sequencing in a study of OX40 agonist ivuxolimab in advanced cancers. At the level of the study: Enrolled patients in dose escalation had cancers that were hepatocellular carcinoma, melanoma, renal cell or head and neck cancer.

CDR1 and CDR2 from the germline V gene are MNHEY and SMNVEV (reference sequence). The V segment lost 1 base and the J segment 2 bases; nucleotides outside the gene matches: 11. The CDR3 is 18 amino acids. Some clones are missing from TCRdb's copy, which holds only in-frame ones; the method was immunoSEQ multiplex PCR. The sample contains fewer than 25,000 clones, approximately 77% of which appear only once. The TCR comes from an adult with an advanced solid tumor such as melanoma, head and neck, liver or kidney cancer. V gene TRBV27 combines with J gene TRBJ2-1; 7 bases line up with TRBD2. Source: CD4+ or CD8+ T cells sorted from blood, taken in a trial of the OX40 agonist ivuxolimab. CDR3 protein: CASSLLGGQRGAYNEQFF. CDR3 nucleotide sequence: TGTGCCAGCAGTTTATTGGGTGGCCAACGGGGGGCCTACAATGAGCAGTTCTTC.